This note documents a single T cell receptor beta chain sequence. Its target is not known. Germline CDR1 reads SGHDT; CDR2 reads YYEEEE. CDR3 length equals 14 residues. With 500 ng total RNA as template and a constant-region primer, TCR beta cDNA was made. Three nested multiplex PCR rounds, a slightly modified ARM-PCR, produced the libraries for TCR beta. With TRBV1-TRBV30 forward primers and a C-beta reverse primer, the first two PCR rounds were run for about 10 cycles each. Using its own MiXCR run on the multiplex PCR reads, TCRdb lists one record per CDR3 protein. The sample includes 100,000 or so distinct CDR3 sequences, roughly 80% of them seen just once. Extraction of RNA together with DNA used about 18-31 mg of unsorted bulk tissue. Patients in the cohort were treatment-naive and living with chronic HBV infection. The data were obtained in a study of tumor-infiltrating lymphocytes in primary liver carcinoma. The overall study: Stage T1-T3 N0M0 tumors spanned roughly 4.2 to 11 cm.

Study-level points and caveats: Tumor tissue displayed a significantly greater top-250-clone fraction than blood (p = 0.039). Only about 7-25% of top clones occurred in every one of the five tumor regions.

The sequenced sample consisted of liver tumor tissue from sampling region 3. The sample's subset: tumor region T3, left-lateral pole. This chain links TRBV5-6 with TRBJ1-1, with 8 bases lining up with TRBD1. This TCR derives from a man aged 35 to 55 with primary liver carcinoma and hepatitis B virus infection. The CDR3 DNA sequence: TGTGAAAGCAGCTTGGCACAGACAGGGGCTGAAGCTTTCTTT. The encoded protein is CESSLAQTGAEAFF.